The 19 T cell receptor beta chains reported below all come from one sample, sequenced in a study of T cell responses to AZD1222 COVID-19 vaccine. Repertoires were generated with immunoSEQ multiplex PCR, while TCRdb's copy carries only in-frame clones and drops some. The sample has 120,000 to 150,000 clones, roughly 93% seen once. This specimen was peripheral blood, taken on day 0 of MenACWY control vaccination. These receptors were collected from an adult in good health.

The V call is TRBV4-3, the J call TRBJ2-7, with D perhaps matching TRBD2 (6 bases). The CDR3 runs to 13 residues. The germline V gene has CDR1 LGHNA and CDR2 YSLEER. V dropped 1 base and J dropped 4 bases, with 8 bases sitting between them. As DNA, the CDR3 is TGCGCCAGCAGCCAAGTCGGAGGGTACGAGCAGTACTTC. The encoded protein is CASSQVGGYEQYF.

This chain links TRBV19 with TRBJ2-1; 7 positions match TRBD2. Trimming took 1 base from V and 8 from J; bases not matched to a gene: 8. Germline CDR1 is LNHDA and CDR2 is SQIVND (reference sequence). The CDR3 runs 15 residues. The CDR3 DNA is TGTGCCAGTAGTATAGTTGGCGGGAGCACCTATGAGCAGTTCTTC. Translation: CASSIVGGSTYEQFF. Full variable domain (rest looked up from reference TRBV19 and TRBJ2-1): DGGITQSPKYLFRKEGQNVTLSCEQNLNHDAMYWYRQDPGQGLRLIYYSQIVNDFQKGDIAEGYSVSREKKESFPLTVTSAQKNPTAFYLCASSIVGGSTYEQFFGPGTRLTVL.

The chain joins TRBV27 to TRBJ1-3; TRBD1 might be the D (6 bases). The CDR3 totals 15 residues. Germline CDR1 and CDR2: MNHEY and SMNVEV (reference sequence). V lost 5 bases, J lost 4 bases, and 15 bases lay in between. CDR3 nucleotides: TGTGCCAGCAGTATGGGCACAGGGCAAGGAAACACCATATATTTT. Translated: CASSMGTGQGNTIYF.

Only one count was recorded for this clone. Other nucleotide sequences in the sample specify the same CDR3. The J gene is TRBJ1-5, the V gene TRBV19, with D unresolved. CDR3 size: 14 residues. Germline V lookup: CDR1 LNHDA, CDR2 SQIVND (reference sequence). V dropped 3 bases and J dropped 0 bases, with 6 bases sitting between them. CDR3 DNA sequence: TGTGCCAGTAGTATTTTGGATAGCAATCAGCCCCAGCATTTT. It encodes CASSILDSNQPQHF.

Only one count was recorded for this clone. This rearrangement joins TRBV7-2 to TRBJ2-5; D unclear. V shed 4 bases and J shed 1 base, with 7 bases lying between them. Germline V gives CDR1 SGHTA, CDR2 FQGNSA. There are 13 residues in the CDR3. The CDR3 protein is CASSSWTQETQYF. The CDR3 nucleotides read TGTGCCAGCAGCTCTTGGACCCAAGAGACCCAGTACTTC.

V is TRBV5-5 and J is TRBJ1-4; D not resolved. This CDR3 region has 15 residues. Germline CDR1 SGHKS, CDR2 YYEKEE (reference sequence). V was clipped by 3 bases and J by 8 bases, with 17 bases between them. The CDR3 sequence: CASSSVEGGREKLFF. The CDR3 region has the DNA TGTGCCAGCAGCTCGGTCGAAGGAGGTAGGGAAAAACTGTTTTTT.

The CDR3 protein is CASVGDDNYGYTF. CDR3 nucleotides: TGTGCCAGCGTGGGAGATGATAACTATGGCTACACCTTC. The V call is TRBV3-1 (or the pseudogene TRBV3-2), the J call TRBJ1-2; D is unclear. Germline V CDR1 and CDR2: LGHDT, YNNKEL (reference sequence). The CDR3 contains 13 residues. The V end lost 8 bases, the J end lost 1 base, and 11 bases lay between the germline ends.

Written as DNA, the CDR3 is TGTGCCAGCAGCCAATTAGGGCAGGGGAACTACGAGCAGTACTTC. Its translation: CASSQLGQGNYEQYF. The V call is TRBV14, the J call TRBJ2-7, with D possibly matching TRBD1 (6 bases). Trimming took 2 bases from V and 3 from J, leaving 14 bases between them. Germline V gene sequence: CDR1 SGHDN, CDR2 FVKESK. The CDR3 is 15 residues long. Together with reference TRBV14 and TRBJ2-7, the CDR3 gives the full variable domain: EAGVTQFPSHSVIEKGQTVTLRCDPISGHDNLYWYRRVMGKEIKFLLHFVKESKQDESGMPNNRFLAERTGGTYSTLKVQPAELEDSGVYFCASSQLGQGNYEQYFGPGTRLTVT.

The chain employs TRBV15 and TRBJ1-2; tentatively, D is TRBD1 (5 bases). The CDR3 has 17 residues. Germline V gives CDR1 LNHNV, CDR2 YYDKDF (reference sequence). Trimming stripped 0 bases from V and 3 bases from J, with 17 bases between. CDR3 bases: TGTGCCACCAGCAGAGACTTTGGGGGGGGAAAGCACTATGGCTACACCTTC. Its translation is CATSRDFGGGKHYGYTF.

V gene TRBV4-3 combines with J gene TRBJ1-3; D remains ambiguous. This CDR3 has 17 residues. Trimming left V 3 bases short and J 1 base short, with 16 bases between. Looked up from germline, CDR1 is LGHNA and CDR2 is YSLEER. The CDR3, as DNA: TGCGCCAGCAGCCAGAACGAACGACGGATATCTGGAAACACCATATATTTT. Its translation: CASSQNERRISGNTIYF.

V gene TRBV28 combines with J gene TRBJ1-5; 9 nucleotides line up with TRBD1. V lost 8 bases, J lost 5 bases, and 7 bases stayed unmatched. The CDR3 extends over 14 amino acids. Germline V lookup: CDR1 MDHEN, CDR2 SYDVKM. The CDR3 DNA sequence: TGTGCCAGCCACCCGGGGACAGGGTATCAGCCCCAGCATTTT. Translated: CASHPGTGYQPQHF.

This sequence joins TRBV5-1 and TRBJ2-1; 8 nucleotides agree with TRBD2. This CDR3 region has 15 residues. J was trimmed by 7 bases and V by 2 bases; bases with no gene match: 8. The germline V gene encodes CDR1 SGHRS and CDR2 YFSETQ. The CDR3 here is CASSFAGGRGNEQFF. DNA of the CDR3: TGCGCCAGCAGCTTCGCGGGGGGCCGGGGGAATGAGCAGTTCTTC.

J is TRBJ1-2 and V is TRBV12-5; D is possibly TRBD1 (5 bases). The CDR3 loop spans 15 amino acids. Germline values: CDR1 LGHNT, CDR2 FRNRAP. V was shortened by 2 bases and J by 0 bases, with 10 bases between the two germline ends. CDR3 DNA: TGTGCTAGTGGTTTGCTTCTAGGGGCTAACTATGGCTACACCTTC. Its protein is CASGLLLGANYGYTF.

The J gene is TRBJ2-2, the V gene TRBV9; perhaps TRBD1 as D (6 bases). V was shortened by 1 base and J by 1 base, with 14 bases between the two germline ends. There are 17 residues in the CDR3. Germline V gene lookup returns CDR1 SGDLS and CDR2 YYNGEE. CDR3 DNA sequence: TGTGCCAGCAGCGTAATGGTAGGACAGAAGAACACCGGGGAGCTGTTTTTT. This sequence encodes CASSVMVGQKNTGELFF.

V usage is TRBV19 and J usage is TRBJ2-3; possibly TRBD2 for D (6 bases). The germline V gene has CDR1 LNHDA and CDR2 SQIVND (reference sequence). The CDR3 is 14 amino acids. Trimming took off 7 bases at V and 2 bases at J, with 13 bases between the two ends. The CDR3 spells CASNDGGFTDTQYF. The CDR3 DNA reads TGTGCCAGTAACGACGGAGGGTTCACAGATACGCAGTATTTT.

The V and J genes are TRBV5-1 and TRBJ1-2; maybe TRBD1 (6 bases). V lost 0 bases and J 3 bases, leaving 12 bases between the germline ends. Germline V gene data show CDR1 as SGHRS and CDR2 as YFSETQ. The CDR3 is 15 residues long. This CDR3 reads CASSLGRGTDYGYTF. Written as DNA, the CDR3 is TGCGCCAGCAGCTTGGGCAGGGGAACAGACTATGGCTACACCTTC.

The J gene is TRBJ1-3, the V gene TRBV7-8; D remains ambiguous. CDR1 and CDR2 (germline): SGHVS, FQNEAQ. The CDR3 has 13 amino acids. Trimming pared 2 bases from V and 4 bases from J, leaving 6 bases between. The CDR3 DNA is TGTGCCAGCAGCTTACGCGGAGGAAACACCATATATTTT. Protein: CASSLRGGNTIYF.

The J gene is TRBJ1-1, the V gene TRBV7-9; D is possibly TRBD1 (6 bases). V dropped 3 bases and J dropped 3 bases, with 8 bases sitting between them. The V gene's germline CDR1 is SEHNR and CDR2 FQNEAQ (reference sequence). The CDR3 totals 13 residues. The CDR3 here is CASSLRQDTEAFF. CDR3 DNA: TGTGCCAGCAGCTTGAGACAGGACACTGAAGCTTTCTTT.

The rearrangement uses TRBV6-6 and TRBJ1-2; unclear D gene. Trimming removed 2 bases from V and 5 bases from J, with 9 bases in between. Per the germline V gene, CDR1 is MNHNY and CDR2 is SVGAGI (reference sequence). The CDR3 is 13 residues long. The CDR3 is CASSYLQHYGYTF. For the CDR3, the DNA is TGTGCCAGCAGTTACCTACAGCATTATGGCTACACCTTC.